The clone carrying this T cell receptor (beta chain) was found once. These data are taken from a study of OX40 agonist ivuxolimab in advanced cancers. The table came from immunoSEQ multiplex PCR; TCRdb's copy has only in-frame clones and leaves some out. Here the sample spans 40,000 to 50,000 clones, 85% to 90% being singletons. V was trimmed by 7 bases and J by 7 bases, leaving 19 bases between them. The CDR3 length is 15 residues. The germline gives CDR1 SNHLY, CDR2 FYNNEI. The clonotype comes from an adult with an advanced solid tumor such as melanoma, head and neck, liver or kidney cancer. The specimen comprised CD4+ or CD8+ T cells sorted from blood, sampled in a trial of the OX40 agonist ivuxolimab. J is TRBJ2-2 and V is TRBV2; a weak D match, TRBD2 (6 bases). The CDR3 region is CASKRSGETGGELFF. The CDR3 DNA sequence: TGTGCCAGCAAACGTAGCGGAGAGACGGGCGGGGAGCTGTTTTTT.